The 10 T cell receptor beta chains presented below share a single source sample, sequenced in a study of cytomegalovirus exposure and HLA in healthy donors. PCR primers comprised 60 Vbeta and 13 Jbeta primers. The protocol was immunoSEQ multiplex PCR, while the TCRdb copy is restricted to in-frame clones and leaves out a portion. The table records about 140,000 clones, around 84% of them present only once. Sequencing was carried out using PBMCs. Receptor source: a man aged 45 to 65 in good health and CMV-seronegative.

The chain couples TRBV5-1 to TRBJ2-7; D unclear. Germline V gene lookup returns CDR1 SGHRS and CDR2 YFSETQ. This CDR3 has 13 residues. Trimming took off 5 bases at V and 3 bases at J, with 12 bases between the two ends. The CDR3 DNA follows: TGCGCCAGCAGTTCCGGAGTAAGCTACGAGCAGTACTTC. Translating it yields CASSSGVSYEQYF.

This chain joins TRBV11-2 and TRBJ2-2; D not certain. Trimming pared 2 bases from V and 5 bases from J, leaving 6 bases between. This CDR3 region has 13 residues. CDR1 is SGHAT, CDR2 FQNNGV, per germline. DNA of the CDR3: TGTGCCAGCAGCTTAAGTCAGACCGGGGAGCTGTTTTTT. Its translation is CASSLSQTGELFF.

This clone has a handful of counts. The rearrangement uses TRBV30 and TRBJ2-5, with TRBD1 as a possible D gene (5 bases). This CDR3 has 11 amino acids. Germline CDR1 reads GTSNPN; CDR2 reads SVGIG (reference sequence). V was pared by 8 bases and J by 5 bases, with 12 bases between. This CDR3 reads CATQAGETQYF. CDR3 coding DNA: TGTGCCACACAGGCAGGCGAGACCCAGTACTTC.

The chain recombines TRBV19 with TRBJ1-5, with D perhaps TRBD1 (5 bases). CDR1 LNHDA and CDR2 SQIVND come from the germline V gene (reference sequence). The CDR3 has 12 amino acids. Deletions cut 5 bases from V and 7 bases from J, with 9 bases between. CDR3 region: CASSSGRQPQHF. In DNA, the CDR3 is TGTGCCAGTAGTTCAGGGAGGCAGCCCCAGCATTTT.

This rearrangement joins TRBV7-2 to TRBJ1-2; TRBD1 matches 9 bases. The junction had 7 bases not matched to a gene; V was cut back by 5 bases and J by 6 bases. The CDR3 is 14 residues long. Germline V gene lookup returns CDR1 SGHTA and CDR2 FQGNSA. The CDR3 loop is CASSPEGTGNGYTF. CDR3 nucleotide sequence: TGTGCCAGCAGCCCAGAAGGGACAGGGAATGGCTACACCTTC.

The chain links TRBV30 to TRBJ1-6, with 9 nucleotides matching TRBD1. The CDR3 covers 14 residues. CDR1 GTSNPN and CDR2 SVGIG come from the germline V gene (reference sequence). The trim removed 2 bases at V and 7 bases at J, leaving 3 bases unmatched. The CDR3 is CAWSLGQGNSPLHF. The CDR3 nucleotides read TGTGCCTGGAGTTTAGGACAGGGGAATTCACCCCTCCACTTT.

This chain links TRBV6-5 with TRBJ1-6; maybe TRBD1 (6 bases). The V end lost 5 bases, the J end lost 5 bases, and 10 bases lay between the germline ends. There are 14 residues in the CDR3. Per the germline V gene, CDR1 is MNHEY and CDR2 is SVGAGI. The CDR3 spells CASSGGRDNSPLHF. CDR3 DNA: TGTGCCAGCAGTGGGGGCAGGGATAATTCACCCCTCCACTTT.

CDR3 sequence: CASSRAGAPSTDTQYF. CDR3 nucleotide sequence: TGCGCCAGCAGCCGTGCGGGGGCCCCTAGCACAGATACGCAGTATTTT. J is TRBJ2-3 and V is TRBV5-1; D may be TRBD2 (7 bases). The germline gives CDR1 SGHRS, CDR2 YFSETQ. V was pared by 4 bases and J by 0 bases, with 15 bases between. The CDR3 is 16 residues long. Full variable domain (remainder filled in from reference TRBV5-1 and TRBJ2-3): KAGVTQTPRYLIKTRGQQVTLSCSPISGHRSVSWYQQTPGQGLQFLFEYFSETQRNKGNFPGRFSGRQFSNSRSEMNVSTLELGDSALYLCASSRAGAPSTDTQYFGPGTRLTVL.

This clone was counted a single time. The chain couples TRBV19 to TRBJ2-1, with a tentative D call TRBD1 (6 bases). The CDR3 length is 15 residues. V lost 3 bases and J 10 bases, leaving 19 bases between the germline ends. Germline CDR1 is LNHDA and CDR2 is SQIVND (reference sequence). CDR3 sequence reads: CASSIQGPGLQEQFF. The DNA of the CDR3 is TGTGCCAGTAGTATTCAGGGGCCCGGGCTTCAAGAGCAGTTCTTC.

The J gene is TRBJ1-1, the V gene TRBV6-6; TRBD1 matches 7 bases. Germline trimming cut 5 bases from V and 8 bases from J; bases unmatched to any gene: 8. The germline V gene has CDR1 MNHNY and CDR2 SVGAGI (reference sequence). The CDR3 is 13 residues long. DNA for the CDR3: TGTGCCAGCAGTAGGGGGCCGAACCCCGAAGCTTTCTTT. Translated, it gives CASSRGPNPEAFF.